The T cell receptor beta chain described here comes from a study of T cell responses to AZD1222 COVID-19 vaccine. Study-level findings and limits: Following two doses of AZD1222, Spike-specific TCR breadth and depth rose.

This clone was counted a single time. Its antigen is as yet unknown. Generated by immunoSEQ multiplex PCR, the TCRdb table keeps only in-frame clones and is missing some. The sample contains under 200,000 clones, around 94% of which appear only once. The germline V and J ends were trimmed by 8 bases and 0 bases, with 16 bases remaining between them. The V gene's germline CDR1 is LGHDT and CDR2 YNNKEL (reference sequence). The CDR3 totals 15 residues. The sequence was collected from an adult in good health. The chain couples TRBV3-1 (or the pseudogene TRBV3-2) to TRBJ1-1, with D hard to call. The material sequenced was peripheral blood, taken on day 0 of AZD1222 vaccination. This CDR3 reads CASVQFAGMNTEAFF. CDR3 coding DNA: TGTGCCAGCGTCCAGTTTGCAGGCATGAACACTGAAGCTTTCTTT.